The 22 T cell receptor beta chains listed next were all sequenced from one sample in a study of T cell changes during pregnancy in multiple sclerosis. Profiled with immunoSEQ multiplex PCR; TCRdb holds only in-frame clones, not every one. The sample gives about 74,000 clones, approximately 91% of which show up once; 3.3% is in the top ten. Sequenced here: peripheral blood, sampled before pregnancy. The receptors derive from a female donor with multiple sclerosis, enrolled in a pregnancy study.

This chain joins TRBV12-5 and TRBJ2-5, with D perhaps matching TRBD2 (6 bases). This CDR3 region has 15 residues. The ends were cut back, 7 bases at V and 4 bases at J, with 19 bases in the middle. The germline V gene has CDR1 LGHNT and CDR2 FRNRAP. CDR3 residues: CASASIVGGAETQYF. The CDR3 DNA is TGTGCTAGTGCCTCGATAGTGGGGGGTGCAGAGACCCAGTACTTC.

The CDR3 sequence: CASAGQGTKNIQYF. CDR3 DNA sequence: TGTGCCAGCGCTGGACAGGGGACCAAAAACATTCAGTACTTC. This rearrangement joins TRBV18 to TRBJ2-4, with TRBD1 matching 9 bases. V lost 8 bases, J lost 2 bases, and 4 bases stayed unmatched. CDR3 length: 14 amino acids. Looked up from germline, CDR1 is KGHSH and CDR2 is LQKENI. Full variable domain (missing parts from reference TRBV18 and TRBJ2-4): NAGVMQNPRHLVRRRGQEARLRCSPMKGHSHVYWYRQLPEEGLKFMVYLQKENIIDESGMPKERFSAEFPKEGPSILRIQQVVRGDSAAYFCASAGQGTKNIQYFGAGTRLSVL.

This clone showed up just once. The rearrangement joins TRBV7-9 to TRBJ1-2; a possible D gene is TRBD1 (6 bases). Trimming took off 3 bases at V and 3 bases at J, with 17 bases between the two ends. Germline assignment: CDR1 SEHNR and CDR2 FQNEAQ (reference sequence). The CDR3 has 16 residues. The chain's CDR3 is CASSLGPGAGDYGYTF. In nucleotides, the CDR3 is TGTGCCAGCAGCTTGGGTCCAGGGGCCGGCGACTATGGCTACACCTTC.

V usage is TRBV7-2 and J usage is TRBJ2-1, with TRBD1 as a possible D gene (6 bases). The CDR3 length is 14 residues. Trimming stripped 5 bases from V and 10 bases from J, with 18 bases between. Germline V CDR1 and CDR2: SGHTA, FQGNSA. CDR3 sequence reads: CASSTEYRDPEQFF. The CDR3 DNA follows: TGTGCCAGCAGCACAGAATACAGGGATCCCGAGCAGTTCTTC.

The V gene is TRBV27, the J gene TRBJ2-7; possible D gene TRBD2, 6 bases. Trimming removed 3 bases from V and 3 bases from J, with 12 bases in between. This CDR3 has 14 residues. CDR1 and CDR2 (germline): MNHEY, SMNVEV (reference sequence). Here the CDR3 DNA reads TGTGCCAGCAGTTTTGCGGGGTTCCGCTACGAGCAGTACTTC. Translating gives CASSFAGFRYEQYF.

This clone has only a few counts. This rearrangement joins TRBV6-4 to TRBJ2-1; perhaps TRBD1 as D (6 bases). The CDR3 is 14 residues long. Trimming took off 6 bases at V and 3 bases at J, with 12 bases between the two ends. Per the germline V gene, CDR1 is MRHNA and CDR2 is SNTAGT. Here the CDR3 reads CASSRDTDYNEQFF. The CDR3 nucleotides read TGTGCCAGCAGCCGGGACACGGACTACAATGAGCAGTTCTTC.

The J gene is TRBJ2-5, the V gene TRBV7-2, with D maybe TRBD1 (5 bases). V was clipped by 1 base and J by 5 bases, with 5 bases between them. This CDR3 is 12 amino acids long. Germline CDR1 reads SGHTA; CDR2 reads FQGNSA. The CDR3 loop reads CASSLDRETQYF. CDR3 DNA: TGTGCCAGCAGCTTAGACAGGGAGACCCAGTACTTC. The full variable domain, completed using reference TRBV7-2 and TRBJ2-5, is GAGVSQSPSNKVTEKGKDVELRCDPISGHTALYWYRQSLGQGLEFLIYFQGNSAPDKSGLPSDRFSAERTGGSVSTLTIQRTQQEDSAVYLCASSLDRETQYFGPGTRLLVL.

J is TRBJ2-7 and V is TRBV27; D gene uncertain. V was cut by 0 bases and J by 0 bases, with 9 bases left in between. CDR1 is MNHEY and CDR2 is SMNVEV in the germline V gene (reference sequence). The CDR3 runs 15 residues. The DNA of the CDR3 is TGTGCCAGCAGTTTATCCCCCCATAGCTCCTACGAGCAGTACTTC. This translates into CASSLSPHSSYEQYF.

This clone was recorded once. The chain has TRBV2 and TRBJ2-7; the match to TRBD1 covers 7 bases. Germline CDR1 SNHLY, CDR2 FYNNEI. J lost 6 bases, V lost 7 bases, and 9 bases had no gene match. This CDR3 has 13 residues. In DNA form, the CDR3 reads TGTGCCAGCAAGAGACAGGGATACCGCGAGCAGTACTTC. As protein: CASKRQGYREQYF. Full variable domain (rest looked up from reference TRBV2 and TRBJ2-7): EPEVTQTPSHQVTQMGQEVILRCVPISNHLYFYWYRQILGQKVEFLVSFYNNEISEKSEIFDDQFSVERPDGSNFTLKIRSTKLEDSAMYFCASKRQGYREQYFGPGTRLTVT.

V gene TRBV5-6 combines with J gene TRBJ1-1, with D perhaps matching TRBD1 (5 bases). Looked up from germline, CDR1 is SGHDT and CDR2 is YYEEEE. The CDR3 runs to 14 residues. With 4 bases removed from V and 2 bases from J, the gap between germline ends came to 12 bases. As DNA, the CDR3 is TGTGCCAGCAGCGGGGGGGGGATTAACACTGAAGCTTTCTTT. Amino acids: CASSGGGINTEAFF.

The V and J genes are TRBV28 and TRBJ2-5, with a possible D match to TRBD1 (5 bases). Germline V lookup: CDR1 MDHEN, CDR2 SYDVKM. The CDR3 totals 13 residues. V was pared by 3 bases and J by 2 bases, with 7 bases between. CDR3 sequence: CASSFRQQETQYF. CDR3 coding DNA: TGTGCCAGCAGTTTCAGACAGCAAGAGACCCAGTACTTC.

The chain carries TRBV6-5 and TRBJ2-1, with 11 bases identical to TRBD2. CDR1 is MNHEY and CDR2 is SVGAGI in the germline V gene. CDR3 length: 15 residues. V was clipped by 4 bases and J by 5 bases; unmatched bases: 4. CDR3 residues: CASSFSGRGNNEQFF. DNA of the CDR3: TGTGCCAGCAGTTTTAGCGGGAGGGGGAACAATGAGCAGTTCTTC.

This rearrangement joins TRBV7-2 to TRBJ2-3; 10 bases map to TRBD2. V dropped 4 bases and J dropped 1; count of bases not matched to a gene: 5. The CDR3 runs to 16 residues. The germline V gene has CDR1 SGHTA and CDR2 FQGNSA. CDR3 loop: CASSSSGGAGTDTQYF. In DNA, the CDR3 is TGTGCCAGCAGCTCAAGCGGGGGGGCGGGCACAGATACGCAGTATTTT.

CDR3: CASSVSGTVPQDTQYF. The CDR3 nucleotides read TGTGCCAGCAGTGTCTCCGGGACAGTTCCCCAGGATACGCAGTATTTT. The chain is built from TRBV6-4 and TRBJ2-3; 7 nucleotides line up with TRBD1. The trim removed 4 bases at V and 6 bases at J, leaving 13 bases unmatched. The CDR3 contains 16 residues. From germline, CDR1 is MRHNA and CDR2 SNTAGT.

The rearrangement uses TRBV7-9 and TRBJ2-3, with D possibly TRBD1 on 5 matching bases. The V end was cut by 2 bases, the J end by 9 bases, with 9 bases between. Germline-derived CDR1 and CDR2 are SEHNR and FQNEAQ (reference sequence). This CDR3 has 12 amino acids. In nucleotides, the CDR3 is TGTGCCAGCAGCTTAAGCAGGGAAACGCAGTATTTT. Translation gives CASSLSRETQYF.

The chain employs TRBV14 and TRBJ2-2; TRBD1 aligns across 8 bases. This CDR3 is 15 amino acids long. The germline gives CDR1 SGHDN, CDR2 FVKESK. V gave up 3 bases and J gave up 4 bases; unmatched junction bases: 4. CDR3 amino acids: CASSQDRVSTGELFF. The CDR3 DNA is TGTGCCAGCAGCCAGGACAGGGTTTCCACCGGGGAGCTGTTTTTT.

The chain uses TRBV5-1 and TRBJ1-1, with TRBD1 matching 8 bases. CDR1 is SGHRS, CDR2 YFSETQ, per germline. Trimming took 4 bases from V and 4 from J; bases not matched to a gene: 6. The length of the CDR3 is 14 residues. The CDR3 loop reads CASSQDREGTEAFF. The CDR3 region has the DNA TGCGCCAGCAGCCAGGACAGGGAGGGCACTGAAGCTTTCTTT.

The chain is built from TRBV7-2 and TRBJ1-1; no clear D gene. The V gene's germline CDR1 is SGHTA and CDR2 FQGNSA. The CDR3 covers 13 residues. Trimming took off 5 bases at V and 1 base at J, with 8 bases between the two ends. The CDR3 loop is CASSLHSNTEAFF. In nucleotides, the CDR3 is TGTGCCAGCAGCCTTCACTCGAACACTGAAGCTTTCTTT.

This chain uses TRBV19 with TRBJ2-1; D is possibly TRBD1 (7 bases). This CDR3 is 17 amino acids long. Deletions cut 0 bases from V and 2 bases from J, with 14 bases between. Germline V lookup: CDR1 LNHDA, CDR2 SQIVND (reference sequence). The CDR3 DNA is TGTGCCAGTAGTATAGAGATAACAGGGGAGGCCTACAATGAGCAGTTCTTC. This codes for CASSIEITGEAYNEQFF.

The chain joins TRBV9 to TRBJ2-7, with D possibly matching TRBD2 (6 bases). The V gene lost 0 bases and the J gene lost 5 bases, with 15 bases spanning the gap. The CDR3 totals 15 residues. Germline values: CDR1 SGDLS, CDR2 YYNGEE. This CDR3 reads CASSVGLASVDEQYF. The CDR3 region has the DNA TGTGCCAGCAGCGTAGGTCTAGCGTCTGTGGACGAGCAGTACTTC.

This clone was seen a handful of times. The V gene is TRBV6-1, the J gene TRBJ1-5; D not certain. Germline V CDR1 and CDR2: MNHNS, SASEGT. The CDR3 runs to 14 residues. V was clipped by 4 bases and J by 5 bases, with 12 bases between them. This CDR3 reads CASSVPSNYQPQHF. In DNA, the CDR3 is TGTGCCAGCAGTGTGCCGAGTAACTATCAGCCCCAGCATTTT.

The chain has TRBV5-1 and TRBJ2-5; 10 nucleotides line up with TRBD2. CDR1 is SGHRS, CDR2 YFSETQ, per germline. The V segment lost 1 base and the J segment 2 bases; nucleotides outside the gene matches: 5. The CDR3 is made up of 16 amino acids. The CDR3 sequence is CASSLYIAGGQETQYF. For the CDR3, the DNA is TGCGCCAGCAGCTTGTATATAGCGGGGGGACAAGAGACCCAGTACTTC.